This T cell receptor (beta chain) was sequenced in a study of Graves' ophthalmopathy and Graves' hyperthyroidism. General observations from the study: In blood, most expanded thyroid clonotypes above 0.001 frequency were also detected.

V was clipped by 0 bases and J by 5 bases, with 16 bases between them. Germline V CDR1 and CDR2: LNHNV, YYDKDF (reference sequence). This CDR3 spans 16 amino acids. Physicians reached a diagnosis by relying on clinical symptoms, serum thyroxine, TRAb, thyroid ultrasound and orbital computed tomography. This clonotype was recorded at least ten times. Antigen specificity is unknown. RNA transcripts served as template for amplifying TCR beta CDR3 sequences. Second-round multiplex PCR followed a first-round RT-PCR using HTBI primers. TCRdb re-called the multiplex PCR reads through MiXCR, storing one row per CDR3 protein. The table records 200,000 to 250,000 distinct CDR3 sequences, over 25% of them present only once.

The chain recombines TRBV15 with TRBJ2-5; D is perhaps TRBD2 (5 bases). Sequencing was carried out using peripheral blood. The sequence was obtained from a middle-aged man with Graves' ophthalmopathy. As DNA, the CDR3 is TGTGCCACCAGCAGAGATTTTGCGGGCCTCCGGGAGACCCAGTACTTC. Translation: CATSRDFAGLRETQYF.